This T cell receptor beta chain stems from a study of T cells in Graves' hyperthyroidism and ophthalmopathy. Study-wide results and caveats: Appearing also in blood were most of the thyroid clonotypes expanded above 0.001. Ophthalmopathy, as predicted by the model, came a median approximately 5.9 months after the prediction.

No ophthalmopathy progression within 18 months constituted stable Graves' hyperthyroidism. For the diagnoses, clinical symptoms, serum thyroxine and TRAb, thyroid ultrasound and orbital computed tomography were used. The germline CDR1 and CDR2 sequences are MNHEY and SVGEGT. This CDR3 contains 17 residues. V shed 0 bases and J shed 0 bases, with 12 bases lying between them. TCR beta CDR3 regions were amplified from RNA transcripts. An initial round of RT-PCR targeting the TCR CDR3 relied on the HTBI primer set. Via MiXCR, TCRdb re-called the multiplex PCR reads, giving one row per CDR3 protein. The repertoire holds 600,000 to 750,000 distinct CDR3 sequences, with around a sixth as singletons. In this sample, this clonotype turned up a few times. The antigen is unknown.

Sequenced sample: blood. J is TRBJ2-4 and V is TRBV6-2 or TRBV6-3; D may be TRBD2 (6 bases). The clonotype comes from a man aged 50-59 years with Graves' hyperthyroidism. CDR3: CASSYSATGLAKNIQYF. The CDR3 region has the DNA TGTGCCAGCAGTTACTCGGCAACGGGACTAGCCAAAAACATTCAGTACTTC.